The 12 T cell receptor beta chains in this list originate from one sample, sequenced in a study of cytomegalovirus exposure and HLA in healthy donors. The primer mix had 60 Vbeta and 13 Jbeta primers. The assay was immunoSEQ multiplex PCR, and TCRdb's table has in-frame clones only and misses some. This table has around 150,000 clones, 64% appearing once. The sequencing input was PBMCs. The origin of the receptors is a woman between 25 and 40 years old in good health and CMV-seropositive.

This clone was recorded at least ten times. This chain uses TRBV6-6 with TRBJ2-7; 8 positions match TRBD2. The length of the CDR3 is 14 residues. CDR1 is MNHNY, CDR2 SVGAGI, per germline (reference sequence). The V and J ends lost 7 bases and 0 bases, in that order; junction bases with no gene match: 5. This CDR3 is CASTREGSSYEQYF. The CDR3 bases are TGTGCCAGCACCCGGGAGGGGAGCTCCTACGAGCAGTACTTC.

CDR3 bases: TGTGCCAGCAGCTCCCCCGCAAAGGTGGGCTACGAGCAGTACTTC. This gives the protein CASSSPAKVGYEQYF. This sequence joins TRBV6-5 and TRBJ2-5; no clear D gene. TRBJ2-7 explains the end of the DNA better; the J call may be wrong. The germline V gene encodes CDR1 MNHEY and CDR2 SVGAGI. The CDR3 totals 15 residues.

V gene TRBV4-2 combines with J gene TRBJ1-2, with TRBD1 identical over 10 bases. The CDR3 runs 13 residues. CDR1 is LGHNA, CDR2 YNFKEQ, per germline. Trimming at V came to 4 bases and at J to 8 bases, leaving 4 bases not matched to a gene. The CDR3 protein is CASSRQGAEGYTF. CDR3 DNA: TGTGCCAGCAGCCGACAGGGGGCAGAAGGCTACACCTTC.

The chain uses TRBV18 and TRBJ2-2, with a weak D call TRBD1 (5 bases). The CDR3 has 17 amino acids. V dropped 2 bases and J dropped 6 bases, with 19 bases sitting between them. Germline CDR1 is KGHSH and CDR2 is LQKENI. The CDR3 sequence is CASSPKGPVILSGELFF. In DNA form, the CDR3 reads TGTGCCAGCTCACCAAAGGGGCCCGTCATATTGTCCGGGGAGCTGTTTTTT.

This clone was counted between two and nine times. V usage is TRBV7-2 and J usage is TRBJ1-2; weak D call: TRBD1 (5 bases). CDR3 length equals 13 residues. Trimming pared 5 bases from V and 6 bases from J, leaving 13 bases between. Germline values: CDR1 SGHTA, CDR2 FQGNSA. The CDR3 DNA is TGTGCCAGCAGCCGAACCCAGGGAAATGGCTACACCTTC. This codes for CASSRTQGNGYTF.

The V gene is TRBV11-2, the J gene TRBJ2-5; 13 bases fit TRBD2. The CDR3 loop spans 14 amino acids. Germline CDR1 is SGHAT and CDR2 is FQNNGV. Trimming took 5 bases from V and 6 from J; bases not matched to a gene: 3. The CDR3 DNA follows: TGTGCCAGCAGCGGGACTAGCGGGACCAAGACCCAGTACTTC. Residues: CASSGTSGTKTQYF.

This clone was observed once. The chain joins TRBV2 to TRBJ1-1; no clear D gene. With 5 bases removed from V and 5 bases from J, the gap between germline ends came to 12 bases. Germline CDR1 SNHLY, CDR2 FYNNEI. The length of the CDR3 is 13 residues. CDR3 in amino acids: CASSQLTPTEAFF. The CDR3 region has the DNA TGTGCCAGCAGTCAACTGACACCAACTGAAGCTTTCTTT.

This rearrangement joins TRBV6-4 to TRBJ2-7; TRBD2 matches 11 bases. Trimming at V came to 6 bases and at J to 2 bases, leaving 6 bases not matched to a gene. Germline-derived CDR1 and CDR2 are MRHNA and SNTAGT. CDR3 length: 15 amino acids. CDR3 coding DNA: TGTGCCAGCAGACACACTAGCGGGGGTCCCTACGAGCAGTACTTC. Translating it yields CASRHTSGGPYEQYF.

The rearrangement uses TRBV5-1 and TRBJ2-7; 8 nucleotides match TRBD2. Losses at the gene ends were 0 bases for V and 4 bases for J; bases not matched to a gene: 15. Germline CDR1 SGHRS, CDR2 YFSETQ. This CDR3 contains 18 residues. The CDR3 region is CASSLATVAGTYSYEQYF. The CDR3 DNA is TGCGCCAGCAGCTTGGCCACAGTAGCGGGAACTTACTCGTACGAGCAGTACTTC.

This chain links TRBV5-5 with TRBJ1-5, with 7 bases that match TRBD1. Per the germline V gene, CDR1 is SGHKS and CDR2 is YYEKEE (reference sequence). The junction had 4 bases not matched to a gene; V was cut back by 3 bases and J by 1 base. This CDR3 is built from 15 residues. The CDR3 region is CASSYLQGSNQPQHF. For the CDR3, the DNA is TGTGCCAGCAGCTACCTACAGGGGAGCAATCAGCCCCAGCATTTT.

This CDR3 reads CASSPGGLGFGTQYF. Written as DNA, the CDR3 is TGCGCCAGCAGCCCAGGGGGATTAGGCTTTGGGACCCAGTACTTC. The chain has TRBV5-1 and TRBJ2-5; 7 bases are shared with TRBD1. The germline CDR1 and CDR2 sequences are SGHRS and YFSETQ. J was trimmed by 7 bases and V by 4 bases; bases with no gene match: 13. This CDR3 spans 15 amino acids.

V usage is TRBV28 and J usage is TRBJ2-5; maybe TRBD2 (7 bases). Judging by the DNA end, TRBJ2-7 fits better; the J call may be wrong. The CDR3 covers 13 residues. Per the germline V gene, CDR1 is MDHEN and CDR2 is SYDVKM. CDR3 sequence: CASRSGTWYEQYF. The CDR3 DNA sequence: TGTGCCAGCAGGAGCGGGACATGGTACGAGCAGTACTTC.